The 32 T cell receptor beta chains below were found in one sample sequenced in a study of blood T cell repertoires in COVID-19. TCRdb's table, derived via immunoSEQ multiplex PCR, lists solely in-frame clones and lacks some. Among approximately 260,000 clones listed, around 89% were seen once. The sample taken for sequencing was peripheral blood. All receptors derive from a middle-aged woman with acute or convalescent COVID-19.

This clone was detected only once. The rearrangement links TRBV19 to TRBJ1-1; D uncertain. Deletions cut 10 bases from V and 5 bases from J, with 23 bases between. CDR1 and CDR2 (germline): LNHDA, SQIVND (reference sequence). The CDR3 is made up of 15 amino acids. The CDR3 DNA follows: TGTGCCACCCGGGCCCGGCCGGAGGCGAAGACTGAAGCTTTCTTT. This gives the protein CATRARPEAKTEAFF. Variable domain in full (rest from reference TRBV19 and TRBJ1-1): DGGITQSPKYLFRKEGQNVTLSCEQNLNHDAMYWYRQDPGQGLRLIYYSQIVNDFQKGDIAEGYSVSREKKESFPLTVTSAQKNPTAFYLCATRARPEAKTEAFFGQGTRLTVV.

This chain uses TRBV11-2 with TRBJ2-2; possibly TRBD1 for D (6 bases). V gave up 5 bases and J gave up 4 bases, with 11 bases separating them. CDR1 is SGHAT and CDR2 is FQNNGV in the germline V gene. The CDR3 sequence is 14 residues long. CDR3 protein: CASSQQGATGELFF. CDR3 DNA sequence: TGTGCCAGCAGCCAACAGGGCGCCACCGGGGAGCTGTTTTTT.

Here the CDR3 reads CASYGGTSYEQYV. Here the CDR3 DNA reads TGCGCCAGCTACGGGGGGACCTCCTACGAGCAGTACGTC. V gene TRBV10-2 combines with J gene TRBJ2-7; 7 bases agree with TRBD2. CDR3 length equals 13 residues. The ends lost 8 bases at V and 0 bases at J; junction bases unmatched: 4. The germline V gene has CDR1 WSHSY and CDR2 SAAADI.

The chain is built from TRBV27 and TRBJ1-6, with D possibly matching TRBD1 (6 bases). The CDR3 is 15 residues long. The germline V and J ends were trimmed by 2 bases and 8 bases, with 13 bases remaining between them. CDR1 and CDR2 (germline): MNHEY, SMNVEV (reference sequence). CDR3 nucleotides: TGTGCCAGCAGTTTAAGGGGGACATACGATTCACCCCTCCACTTT. Protein product: CASSLRGTYDSPLHF.

The V and J genes are TRBV7-2 and TRBJ1-2; D remains ambiguous. CDR3 length equals 14 residues. The germline V gene has CDR1 SGHTA and CDR2 FQGNSA. The ends were cut back, 4 bases at V and 4 bases at J, with 13 bases in the middle. The CDR3 nucleotides are TGTGCCAGCAGCTCCCCGTATAATCGCTATGGCTACACCTTC. Protein product: CASSSPYNRYGYTF.

The CDR3 coding sequence is TGTGCCAGCAGGCGCAGGGTAGTCCGGGGGGAAGGTAGGGATACGCAGTATTTT. Its protein is CASRRRVVRGEGRDTQYF. The chain uses TRBV2 and TRBJ2-3; 7 positions agree with TRBD2. V lost 6 bases, J lost 6 bases, and 21 bases stayed unmatched. CDR3 length: 18 amino acids. CDR1 and CDR2 from the germline V gene are SNHLY and FYNNEI.

The V and J genes are TRBV6-1 and TRBJ1-1; unclear D gene. CDR3 length: 15 amino acids. V dropped 2 bases and J dropped 3 bases, with 13 bases sitting between them. Germline V gene lookup returns CDR1 MNHNS and CDR2 SASEGT. CDR3 amino acids: CASSESPNSDTEAFF. CDR3 DNA: TGTGCCAGCAGTGAATCCCCTAACAGTGACACTGAAGCTTTCTTT.

This clone was recorded a few times. The chain joins TRBV7-9 to TRBJ1-2; possible D gene TRBD1, 6 bases. The CDR3 is 13 amino acids. V was pared by 6 bases and J by 4 bases, with 12 bases between. Germline CDR1 SEHNR, CDR2 FQNEAQ (reference sequence). The CDR3 sequence is CASRPQGSYGYTF. The CDR3 DNA is TGTGCCAGCAGGCCCCAGGGGAGCTATGGCTACACCTTC.

This rearrangement joins TRBV4-2 to TRBJ1-2; D not resolved. CDR3 length equals 13 residues. Trimming left V 0 bases short and J 6 bases short, with 8 bases between. Germline V CDR1 and CDR2: LGHNA, YNFKEQ. Here the CDR3 DNA reads TGTGCCAGCAGCCAAGAGTCTGGGCATGGCTACACCTTC. Protein: CASSQESGHGYTF.

The chain carries TRBV19 and TRBJ1-1; 8 bases are a match to TRBD1. The CDR3 runs 15 residues. In germline, CDR1 is LNHDA, CDR2 SQIVND (reference sequence). V was clipped by 6 bases and J by 5 bases; unmatched bases: 11. The CDR3 DNA is TGTGCCAGTAGGGGACATCGGACAGGGCAGACTGAAGCTTTCTTT. It yields the protein CASRGHRTGQTEAFF.

The chain uses TRBV19 and TRBJ1-1, with D perhaps matching TRBD1 (5 bases). Trimming took 5 bases from V and 0 from J, leaving 7 bases between them. CDR1 is LNHDA, CDR2 SQIVND, per germline (reference sequence). CDR3 length equals 13 residues. The CDR3 is CASSSTVNTEAFF. The CDR3 nucleotides are TGTGCCAGTAGTTCGACAGTGAACACTGAAGCTTTCTTT.

The chain couples TRBV11-2 to TRBJ2-7, with 8 bases lining up with TRBD1. CDR3 length: 13 amino acids. Germline V gene sequence: CDR1 SGHAT, CDR2 FQNNGV. The ends lost 5 bases at V and 3 bases at J; junction bases unmatched: 3. The CDR3 region is CASSGTGFYEQYV. The CDR3 coding sequence is TGTGCCAGCAGCGGGACAGGCTTCTACGAGCAGTACGTC.

The V call is TRBV28, the J call TRBJ2-7; D perhaps matches TRBD1 (5 bases). CDR3 size: 12 residues. Germline values: CDR1 MDHEN, CDR2 SYDVKM. With 4 bases removed from V and 6 bases from J, the gap between germline ends came to 10 bases. CDR3 in DNA: TGTGCCAGCAGTTCGACAGTCTTCGAGCAGTACGTC. This translates into CASSSTVFEQYV.

A single count supports this clone. The J gene is TRBJ2-7, the V gene TRBV24-1; TRBD2 matches at 9 bases. CDR1 is KGHDR, CDR2 SFDVKD, per germline. V trimming: 5 bases; J trimming: 1 base; junction bases outside the gene matches: 2. The CDR3 contains 14 residues. The CDR3 is CATSALAGSYEQYV. In nucleotides, the CDR3 is TGTGCCACCAGTGCCCTAGCGGGGTCCTACGAGCAGTACGTC.

CDR3 coding DNA: TGTGCCAGTACCTACACAGGGGGCCACGGGGAGCTGTTTTTT. Amino acids: CASTYTGGHGELFF. The chain combines TRBV19 with TRBJ2-2; TRBD1 matches 9 bases. V lost 7 bases, J lost 7 bases, and 7 bases stayed unmatched. The CDR3 sequence is 14 residues long. In germline, CDR1 is LNHDA, CDR2 SQIVND (reference sequence).

This chain links TRBV4-2 with TRBJ1-5, with 10 bases lining up with TRBD1. The CDR3 consists of 15 residues. CDR1 and CDR2 from the germline V gene are LGHNA and YNFKEQ. The J segment lost 7 bases and the V segment lost 4 bases, leaving 7 bases of the junction unmatched. The CDR3 sequence is CASSRGTGAEQPQHF. Written as DNA, the CDR3 is TGTGCCAGCAGCCGCGGGACAGGGGCTGAACAGCCCCAGCATTTT.

This sequence joins TRBV5-1 and TRBJ2-5, with a tentative D call TRBD2 (7 bases). The germline V gene has CDR1 SGHRS and CDR2 YFSETQ. V was shortened by 0 bases and J by 5 bases, with 17 bases between the two germline ends. This CDR3 has 16 amino acids. The CDR3 region is CASSLAGWGREETQYF. As DNA, the CDR3 is TGCGCCAGCAGCTTGGCCGGTTGGGGGCGGGAGGAGACCCAGTACTTC.

The chain employs TRBV5-6 and TRBJ2-1; weak D call: TRBD1 (5 bases). This CDR3 comprises 15 residues. V was cut by 3 bases and J by 8 bases, with 18 bases left in between. The germline CDR1 and CDR2 sequences are SGHDT and YYEEEE. CDR3 protein: CASSSGFLDGYEQFF. As DNA, the CDR3 is TGTGCCAGCAGCTCAGGGTTTCTCGACGGGTATGAGCAGTTCTTC.

The chain uses TRBV21-1 and TRBJ1-4. TRBV21-1 represents a pseudogene. This CDR3 contains 13 residues. CDR3 coding DNA: TGTGCCAGCAGCCCGGGTCGCGCCGAAAAACTGTTTTTT. This encodes CASSPGRAEKLFF.

This rearrangement joins TRBV5-1 to TRBJ2-1, with 10 nucleotides matching TRBD1. Trimming cost V 1 base and J 6 bases; bases outside gene matches: 4. Germline CDR1 and CDR2: SGHRS and YFSETQ. This CDR3 is built from 15 residues. The CDR3 sequence: CASSLSGQGVNEQFF. CDR3 bases: TGCGCCAGCAGCTTGTCAGGACAGGGGGTCAATGAGCAGTTCTTC.

The chain has TRBV19 and TRBJ2-5, with 12 nucleotides matching TRBD2. The J segment lost 5 bases and the V segment lost 7 bases, leaving 5 bases of the junction unmatched. CDR3 length: 14 amino acids. The germline V gene encodes CDR1 LNHDA and CDR2 SQIVND (reference sequence). The CDR3 DNA reads TGTGCCAGTACTAGCGGGGGGGCCCATGAGACCCAGTACTTC. Translating gives CASTSGGAHETQYF.

V and J are TRBV4-1 and TRBJ2-7, with a tentative D call TRBD1 (5 bases). Germline lookup yields CDR1 MGHRA and CDR2 YSYEKL. This CDR3 region has 16 residues. The CDR3 DNA is TGCGCCAGCAGCCAGTTATTCGACAGAAACAACTACGCGCAGTACGTC. As protein: CASSQLFDRNNYAQYV.

The gene calls are TRBV9 and TRBJ1-2; D is unclear. Trimming left V 3 bases short and J 3 bases short, with 3 bases between. Germline loops: CDR1 SGDLS, CDR2 YYNGEE. This CDR3 has 11 amino acids. In DNA, the CDR3 is TGTGCCAGCAGCGCCTACTATGGCTACACCTTC. This sequence encodes CASSAYYGYTF.

The V and J genes are TRBV30 and TRBJ1-5, with D maybe TRBD1 (6 bases). V was trimmed by 1 base and J by 14 bases, leaving 21 bases between them. There are 14 residues in the CDR3. Germline values: CDR1 GTSNPN, CDR2 SVGIG (reference sequence). For the CDR3, the DNA is TGTGCCTGGAGTGGAGGGCAGGGGATGGGTAAAAAGCATTTT. This translates into CAWSGGQGMGKKHF.

This sequence joins TRBV30 and TRBJ1-3; TRBD1 might be the D (5 bases). This CDR3 comprises 15 residues. Germline assignment: CDR1 GTSNPN and CDR2 SVGIG (reference sequence). Trimming shortened V by 0 bases and J by 1 base, and 10 bases separated the two germline ends. Here the CDR3 DNA reads TGTGCCTGGAGTGTCCCAGGGCGGTCTGGAAACACCATATATTTT. Amino acid sequence: CAWSVPGRSGNTIYF.

V and J are TRBV7-2 and TRBJ1-4; D remains ambiguous. The CDR3 spans 13 residues. Trimming removed 7 bases from V and 7 bases from J, with 13 bases in between. From germline, CDR1 is SGHTA and CDR2 FQGNSA. The CDR3 region is CASIRRRGEKLFF. The DNA of the CDR3 is TGTGCCAGCATCAGACGGCGAGGTGAAAAACTGTTTTTT.

J is TRBJ2-5 and V is TRBV4-1, with TRBD2 as a possible D gene (7 bases). The V end lost 3 bases, the J end lost 1 base, and 18 bases lay between the germline ends. This CDR3 comprises 17 residues. CDR1 and CDR2 from the germline V gene are MGHRA and YSYEKL. The CDR3 protein is CASSQGPTRGAQETQYF. The CDR3, as DNA: TGCGCCAGCAGCCAGGGGCCAACACGGGGGGCCCAAGAGACCCAGTACTTC.

The chain employs TRBV7-2 and TRBJ1-5, with TRBD1 matching over 9 bases. The CDR3 contains 16 residues. The V segment lost 5 bases and the J segment 3 bases; nucleotides outside the gene matches: 8. CDR1 is SGHTA and CDR2 is FQGNSA in the germline V gene. This CDR3 reads CASSPFRDRDNQPQHF. The CDR3 DNA reads TGTGCCAGCAGCCCCTTCCGGGACAGGGACAATCAGCCCCAGCATTTT.

This chain joins TRBV5-1 and TRBJ2-7, with D maybe TRBD1 (6 bases). V lost 7 bases to trimming and J lost 13 bases, with 27 bases between them. The CDR3 is 14 amino acids. Germline values: CDR1 SGHRS, CDR2 YFSETQ. The CDR3 DNA reads as TGCGCCAGCGTACCACGCCGGGGCAGGGGCTACGAATACGTC. Its protein product is CASVPRRGRGYEYV.

This rearrangement joins TRBV13 to TRBJ2-1; 13 bases line up with TRBD2. The germline gives CDR1 PRHDT, CDR2 FYEKMQ (reference sequence). Unmatched junction bases numbered 10, after V lost 4 bases and J lost 7 bases. The CDR3 runs to 17 residues. The CDR3 protein is CASSSVSGTSGENEQFF. The DNA of the CDR3 is TGTGCCAGCAGCTCAGTTTCCGGGACTAGCGGGGAGAATGAGCAGTTCTTC.

Only one count was recorded for this clone. The chain combines TRBV5-6 with TRBJ1-4; weak D call: TRBD1 (6 bases). Germline V gene data show CDR1 as SGHDT and CDR2 as YYEEEE. This CDR3 has 14 residues. Between the trimmed V and J ends, which lost 6 bases and 8 bases, there was a span of 17 bases. The chain's CDR3 is CASTPGTIKEKLFF. DNA of the CDR3: TGTGCCAGCACCCCGGGGACAATTAAGGAAAAACTGTTTTTT.

V usage is TRBV6-6 and J usage is TRBJ2-3; 8 bases map to TRBD2. Germline assignment: CDR1 MNHNY and CDR2 SVGAGI (reference sequence). CDR3 size: 16 residues. V lost 2 bases and J lost 3; bases outside the gene matches: 7. In nucleotides, the CDR3 is TGTGCCAGCAGTTACGGTCACGGGGGGGGTACAGATACGCAGTATTTT. Protein: CASSYGHGGGTDTQYF.